These 7 T cell receptor beta chains originate from one sample sequenced in a study of T-cell reconstitution after alpha-beta-depleted transplantation in children. Library preparation (for TCRbeta) was performed with unique molecular identifiers. TCRdb re-called the PCR reads with MiXCR, one entry per CDR3 protein. Of 450,000 to 600,000 distinct CDR3 sequences listed, roughly 10% are singletons. Sequencing was performed on PBMCs, taken before TCRalphabeta/CD19-depleted stem cell transplant. Receptors originate from a child aged 2 to 15 with inherited bone marrow failure, due to receive a stem cell transplant.

In this sample, this clonotype turned up many times. The chain employs TRBV12-3 or TRBV12-4 and TRBJ2-1; no clear D gene. V gave up 7 bases and J gave up 5 bases, with 24 bases separating them. The CDR3 has 17 amino acids. The CDR3 bases are TGTGCCAGCACCCCCGGGCGAAGGGTGTGGGGTGACAATGAGCAGTTCTTC. Translating gives CASTPGRRVWGDNEQFF.

This clonotype occurred many times. J is TRBJ2-7 and V is TRBV27; a weak D match, TRBD2 (6 bases). The CDR3 has 14 residues. With 3 bases removed from V and 3 bases from J, the gap between germline ends came to 12 bases. Germline V lookup: CDR1 MNHEY, CDR2 SMNVEV (reference sequence). The CDR3 is CASSLGLAFYEQYF. CDR3 nucleotides: TGTGCCAGCAGTTTGGGACTGGCCTTCTACGAGCAGTACTTC.

This clonotype was counted between two and nine times. CDR3 region: CSASFRGVHSEQYF. The CDR3 region has the DNA TGCAGTGCTTCATTTCGGGGAGTCCACAGCGAGCAGTACTTC. The chain recombines TRBV20-1 with TRBJ2-7, with D perhaps TRBD2 (5 bases). V was trimmed by 5 bases and J by 6 bases, leaving 20 bases between them. The V gene's germline CDR1 is DFQATT and CDR2 SNEGSKA (reference sequence). This CDR3 is built from 14 residues.

The sample holds a few counts of this clonotype. CDR3 in DNA: TGTGCCAGCAGCTTAACTAGCGGGGGGACCTACGAGCAGTACTTC. Protein: CASSLTSGGTYEQYF. V gene TRBV7-2 combines with J gene TRBJ2-7; 12 bases are a match to TRBD2. V trimming: 2 bases; J trimming: 2 bases; junction bases outside the gene matches: 1. The germline gives CDR1 SGHTA, CDR2 FQGNSA. The CDR3 covers 15 residues.

This clonotype has a count of ten or more. The chain joins TRBV28 to TRBJ2-3; D may be TRBD2 (7 bases). The V end was cut by 5 bases, the J end by 0 bases, with 21 bases between. This CDR3 region has 18 residues. Germline V gene lookup returns CDR1 MDHEN and CDR2 SYDVKM. The CDR3 reads CASSPFLPGGPSTDTQYF. For the CDR3, the DNA is TGTGCCAGCAGTCCCTTTTTGCCCGGGGGGCCTAGCACAGATACGCAGTATTTT. The full variable domain, in which reference TRBV28 and TRBJ2-3 provide the parts outside the CDR3, is DVKVTQSSRYLVKRTGEKVFLECVQDMDHENMFWYRQDPGLGLRLIYFSYDVKMKEKGDIPEGYSVSREKKERFSLILESASTNQTSMYLCASSPFLPGGPSTDTQYFGPGTRLTVL.

This clonotype came up a few times. This rearrangement joins TRBV7-8 to TRBJ1-5; no clear D. Trimming left V 1 base short and J 7 bases short, with 11 bases between. This CDR3 spans 14 amino acids. From germline, CDR1 is SGHVS and CDR2 FQNEAQ. For the CDR3, the DNA is TGTGCCAGCAGCTTAGAAGTTGGTAGGCAGCCCCAGCATTTT. It translates to CASSLEVGRQPQHF.

This clonotype has at least ten counts. This chain connects TRBV7-2 to TRBJ2-5, with a possible D match to TRBD2 (5 bases). Trimming pared 8 bases from V and 7 bases from J, leaving 17 bases between. The CDR3 has 13 amino acids. CDR1 is SGHTA and CDR2 is FQGNSA in the germline V gene. The CDR3 here is CASSARGLLTQYF. As DNA, the CDR3 is TGTGCCAGCTCTGCCCGAGGGCTTTTGACCCAGTACTTC. The full variable domain, completed using reference TRBV7-2 and TRBJ2-5, is GAGVSQSPSNKVTEKGKDVELRCDPISGHTALYWYRQSLGQGLEFLIYFQGNSAPDKSGLPSDRFSAERTGGSVSTLTIQRTQQEDSAVYLCASSARGLLTQYFGPGTRLLVL.